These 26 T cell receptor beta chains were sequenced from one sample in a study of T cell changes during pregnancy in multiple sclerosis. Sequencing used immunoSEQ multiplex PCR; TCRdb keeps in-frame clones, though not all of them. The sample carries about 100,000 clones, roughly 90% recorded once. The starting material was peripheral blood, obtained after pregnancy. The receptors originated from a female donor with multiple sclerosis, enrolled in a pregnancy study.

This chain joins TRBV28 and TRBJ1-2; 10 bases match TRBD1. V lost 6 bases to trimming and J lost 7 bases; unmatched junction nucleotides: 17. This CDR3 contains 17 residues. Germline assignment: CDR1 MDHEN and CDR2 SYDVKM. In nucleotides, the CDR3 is TGTGCCAGCAGCGCCCCCCGGGACAGGGGCCCGGATGGTGGCTACACCTTC. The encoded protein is CASSAPRDRGPDGGYTF.

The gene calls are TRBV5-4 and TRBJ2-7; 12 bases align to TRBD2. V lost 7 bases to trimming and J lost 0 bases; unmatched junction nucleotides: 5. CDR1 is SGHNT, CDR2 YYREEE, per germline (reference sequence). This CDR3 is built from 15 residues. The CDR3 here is CASRPGLAGSYEQYF. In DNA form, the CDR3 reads TGTGCCAGCCGGCCGGGACTAGCGGGCTCCTACGAGCAGTACTTC.

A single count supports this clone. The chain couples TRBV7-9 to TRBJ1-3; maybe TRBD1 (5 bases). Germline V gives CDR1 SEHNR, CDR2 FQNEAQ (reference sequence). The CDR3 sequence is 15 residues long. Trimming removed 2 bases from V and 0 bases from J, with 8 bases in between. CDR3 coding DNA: TGTGCCAGCAGCTTATCTGGGGCCTCTGGAAACACCATATATTTT. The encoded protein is CASSLSGASGNTIYF.

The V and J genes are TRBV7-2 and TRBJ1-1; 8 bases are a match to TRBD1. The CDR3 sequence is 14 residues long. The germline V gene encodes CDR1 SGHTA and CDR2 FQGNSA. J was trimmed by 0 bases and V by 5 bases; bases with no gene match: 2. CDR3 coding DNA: TGTGCCAGCAGCCTGGACAGGGTGAACACTGAAGCTTTCTTT. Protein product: CASSLDRVNTEAFF.

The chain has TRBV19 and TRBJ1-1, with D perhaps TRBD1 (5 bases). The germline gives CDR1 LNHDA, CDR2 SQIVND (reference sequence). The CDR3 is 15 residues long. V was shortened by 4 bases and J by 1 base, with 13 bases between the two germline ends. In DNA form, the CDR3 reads TGTGCCAGTAGTAGGGCAAAGACAGAGAACACTGAAGCTTTCTTT. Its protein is CASSRAKTENTEAFF.

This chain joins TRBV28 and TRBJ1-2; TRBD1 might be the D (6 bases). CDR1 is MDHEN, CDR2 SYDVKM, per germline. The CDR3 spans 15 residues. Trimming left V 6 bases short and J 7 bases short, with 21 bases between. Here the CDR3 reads CASRVHARGEVGYTF. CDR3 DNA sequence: TGTGCCAGCAGGGTACACGCCAGGGGTGAAGTTGGCTACACCTTC.

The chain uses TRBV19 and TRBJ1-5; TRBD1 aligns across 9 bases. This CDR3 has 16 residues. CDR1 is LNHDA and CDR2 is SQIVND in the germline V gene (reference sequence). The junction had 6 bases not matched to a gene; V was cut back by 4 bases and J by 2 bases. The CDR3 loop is CASSTDRGRGNQPQHF. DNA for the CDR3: TGTGCCAGTAGTACGGACAGGGGAAGAGGCAATCAGCCCCAGCATTTT. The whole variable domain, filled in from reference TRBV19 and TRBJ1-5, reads DGGITQSPKYLFRKEGQNVTLSCEQNLNHDAMYWYRQDPGQGLRLIYYSQIVNDFQKGDIAEGYSVSREKKESFPLTVTSAQKNPTAFYLCASSTDRGRGNQPQHFGDGTRLSIL.

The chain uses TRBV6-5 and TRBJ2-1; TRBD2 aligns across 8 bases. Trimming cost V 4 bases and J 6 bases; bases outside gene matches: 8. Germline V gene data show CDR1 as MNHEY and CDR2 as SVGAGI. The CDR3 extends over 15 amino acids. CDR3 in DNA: TGTGCCAGCAGTTCCCTAGCGGGTTATTTCAATGAGCAGTTCTTC. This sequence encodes CASSSLAGYFNEQFF.

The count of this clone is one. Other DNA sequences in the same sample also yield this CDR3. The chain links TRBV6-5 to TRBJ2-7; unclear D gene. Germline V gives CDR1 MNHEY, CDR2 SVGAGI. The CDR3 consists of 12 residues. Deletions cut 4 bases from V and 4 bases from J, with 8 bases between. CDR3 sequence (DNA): TGTGCCAGCAGTTCATCTGCGTACGAGCAGTACTTC. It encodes CASSSSAYEQYF.

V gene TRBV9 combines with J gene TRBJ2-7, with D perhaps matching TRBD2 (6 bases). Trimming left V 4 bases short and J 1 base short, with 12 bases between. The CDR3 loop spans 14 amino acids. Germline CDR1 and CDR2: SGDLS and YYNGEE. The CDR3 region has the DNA TGTGCCAGCAGCCCGGGACTCCCGTCCTACGAGCAGTACTTC. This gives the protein CASSPGLPSYEQYF.

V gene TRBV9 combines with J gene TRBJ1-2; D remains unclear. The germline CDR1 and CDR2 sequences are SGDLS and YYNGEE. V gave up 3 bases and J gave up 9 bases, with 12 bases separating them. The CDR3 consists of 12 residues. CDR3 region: CASSGEGVRYTF. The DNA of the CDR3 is TGTGCCAGCAGCGGGGAGGGCGTACGCTACACCTTC.

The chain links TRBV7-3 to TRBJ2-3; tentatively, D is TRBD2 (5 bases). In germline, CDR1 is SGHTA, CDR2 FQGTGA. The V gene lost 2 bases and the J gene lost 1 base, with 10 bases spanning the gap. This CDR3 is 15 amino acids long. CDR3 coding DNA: TGTGCCAGCAGCTTAGACGGGATCGGCACAGATACGCAGTATTTT. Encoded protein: CASSLDGIGTDTQYF.

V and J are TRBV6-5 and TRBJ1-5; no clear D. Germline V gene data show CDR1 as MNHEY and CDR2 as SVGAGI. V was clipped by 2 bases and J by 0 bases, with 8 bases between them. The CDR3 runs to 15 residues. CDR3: CASSYRANSNQPQHF. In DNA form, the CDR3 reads TGTGCCAGCAGTTACCGCGCGAATAGCAATCAGCCCCAGCATTTT.

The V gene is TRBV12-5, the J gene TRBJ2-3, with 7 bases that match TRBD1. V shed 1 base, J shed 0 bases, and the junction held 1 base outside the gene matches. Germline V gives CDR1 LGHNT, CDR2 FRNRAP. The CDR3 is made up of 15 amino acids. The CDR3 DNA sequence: TGTGCTAGTGGTTTGGGGGGACAGAGCACAGATACGCAGTATTTT. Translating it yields CASGLGGQSTDTQYF.

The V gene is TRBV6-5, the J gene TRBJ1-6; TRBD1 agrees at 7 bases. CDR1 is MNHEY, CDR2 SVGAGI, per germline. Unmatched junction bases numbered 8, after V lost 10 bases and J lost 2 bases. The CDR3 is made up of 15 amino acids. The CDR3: CATKRDRTYNSPLHF. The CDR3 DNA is TGTGCCACCAAACGGGACAGAACCTATAATTCACCCCTCCACTTT.

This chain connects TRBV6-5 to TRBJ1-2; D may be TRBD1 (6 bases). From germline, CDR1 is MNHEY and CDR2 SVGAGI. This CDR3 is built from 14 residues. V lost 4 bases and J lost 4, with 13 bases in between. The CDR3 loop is CASSSGQTSYGYTF. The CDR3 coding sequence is TGTGCCAGCAGTTCCGGACAGACCTCCTATGGCTACACCTTC.

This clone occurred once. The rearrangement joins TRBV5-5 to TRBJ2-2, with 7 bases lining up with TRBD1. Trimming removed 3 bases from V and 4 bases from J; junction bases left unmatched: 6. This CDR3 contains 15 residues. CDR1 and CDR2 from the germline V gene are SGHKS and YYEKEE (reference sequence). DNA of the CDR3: TGTGCCAGCAGCTCCGAGGGGACAGTCACCGGGGAGCTGTTTTTT. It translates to CASSSEGTVTGELFF.

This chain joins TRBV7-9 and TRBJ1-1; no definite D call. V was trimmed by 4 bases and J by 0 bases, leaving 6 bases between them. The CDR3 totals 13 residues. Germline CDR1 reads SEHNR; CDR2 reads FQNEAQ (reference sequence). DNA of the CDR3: TGTGCCAGCAGCTCCGTAATGAACACTGAAGCTTTCTTT. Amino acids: CASSSVMNTEAFF.

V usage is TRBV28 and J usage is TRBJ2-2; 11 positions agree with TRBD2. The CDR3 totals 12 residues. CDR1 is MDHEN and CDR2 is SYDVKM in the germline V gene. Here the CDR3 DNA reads TGTCAAACTAGCGGGAGCACCGGGGAGCTGTTTTTT. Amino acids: CQTSGSTGELFF.

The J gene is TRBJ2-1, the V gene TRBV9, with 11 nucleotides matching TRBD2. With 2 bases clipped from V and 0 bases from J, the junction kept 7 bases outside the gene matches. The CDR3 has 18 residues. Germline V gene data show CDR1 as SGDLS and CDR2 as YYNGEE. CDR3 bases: TGTGCCAGCAGCGTGAGTAGCGGGGGGGCCGGCTCCTACAATGAGCAGTTCTTC. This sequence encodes CASSVSSGGAGSYNEQFF. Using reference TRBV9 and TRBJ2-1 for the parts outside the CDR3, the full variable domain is DSGVTQTPKHLITATGQRVTLRCSPRSGDLSVYWYQQSLDQGLQFLIQYYNGEERAKGNILERFSAQQFPDLHSELNLSSLELGDSALYFCASSVSSGGAGSYNEQFFGPGTRLTVL.

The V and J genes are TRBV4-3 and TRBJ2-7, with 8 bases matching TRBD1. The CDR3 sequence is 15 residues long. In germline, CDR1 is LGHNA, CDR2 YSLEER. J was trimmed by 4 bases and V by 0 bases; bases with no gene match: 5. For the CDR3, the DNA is TGCGCCAGCAGCCAAGAATGGCAGGGGGCTTACGAGCAGTACTTC. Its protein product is CASSQEWQGAYEQYF.

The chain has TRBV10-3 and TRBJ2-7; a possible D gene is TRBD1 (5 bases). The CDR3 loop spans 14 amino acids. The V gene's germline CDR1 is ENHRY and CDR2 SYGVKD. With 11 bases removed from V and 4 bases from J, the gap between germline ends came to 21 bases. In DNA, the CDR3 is TGTGCCTCATCTCAGGGTCTCGATCGATACGAGCAGTACTTC. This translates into CASSQGLDRYEQYF.

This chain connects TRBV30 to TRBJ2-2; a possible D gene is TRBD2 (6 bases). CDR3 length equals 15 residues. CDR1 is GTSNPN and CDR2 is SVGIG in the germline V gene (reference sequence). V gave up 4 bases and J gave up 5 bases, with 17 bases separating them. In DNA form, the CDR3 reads TGTGCCTGGACCGTGACGCGGGGCCTAACCGGGGAGCTGTTTTTT. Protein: CAWTVTRGLTGELFF.

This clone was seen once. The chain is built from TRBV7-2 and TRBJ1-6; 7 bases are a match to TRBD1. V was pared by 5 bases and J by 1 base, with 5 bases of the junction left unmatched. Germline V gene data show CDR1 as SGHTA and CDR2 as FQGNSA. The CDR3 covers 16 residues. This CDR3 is CASSLGQASYNSPLHF. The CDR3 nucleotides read TGTGCCAGCAGCCTTGGACAGGCGTCCTATAATTCACCCCTCCACTTT.

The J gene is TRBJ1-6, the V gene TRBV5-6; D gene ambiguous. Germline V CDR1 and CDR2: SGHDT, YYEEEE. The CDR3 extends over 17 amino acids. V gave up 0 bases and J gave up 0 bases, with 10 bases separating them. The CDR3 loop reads CASSLGSRISYNSPLHF. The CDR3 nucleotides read TGTGCCAGCAGCTTGGGGTCCAGGATCTCCTATAATTCACCCCTCCACTTT.

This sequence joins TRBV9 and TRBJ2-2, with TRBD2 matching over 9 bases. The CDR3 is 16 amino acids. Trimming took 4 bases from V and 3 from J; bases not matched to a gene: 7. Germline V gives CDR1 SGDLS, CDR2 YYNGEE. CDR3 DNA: TGTGCCAGCAGCTCGGGACTAGCCCTCCACACCGGGGAGCTGTTTTTT. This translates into CASSSGLALHTGELFF.